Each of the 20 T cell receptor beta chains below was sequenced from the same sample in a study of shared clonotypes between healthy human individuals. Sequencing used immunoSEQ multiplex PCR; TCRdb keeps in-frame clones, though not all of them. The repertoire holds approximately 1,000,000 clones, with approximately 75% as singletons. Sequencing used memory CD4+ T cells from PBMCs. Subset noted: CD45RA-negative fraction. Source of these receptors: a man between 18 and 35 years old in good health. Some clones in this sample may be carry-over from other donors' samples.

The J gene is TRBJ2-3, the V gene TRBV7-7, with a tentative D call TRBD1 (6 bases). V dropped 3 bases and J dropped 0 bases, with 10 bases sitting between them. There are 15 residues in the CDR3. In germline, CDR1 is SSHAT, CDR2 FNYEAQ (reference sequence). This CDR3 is CASSLGTQSTDTQYF. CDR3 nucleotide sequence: TGTGCCAGCAGCTTGGGGACACAAAGCACAGATACGCAGTATTTT.

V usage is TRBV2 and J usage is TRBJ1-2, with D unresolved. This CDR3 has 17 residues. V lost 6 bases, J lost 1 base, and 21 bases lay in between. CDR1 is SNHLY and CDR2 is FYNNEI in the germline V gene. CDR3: CASSDQGFGSLNYGYTF. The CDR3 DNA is TGTGCCAGCAGCGATCAAGGGTTCGGCAGCCTTAACTATGGCTACACCTTC.

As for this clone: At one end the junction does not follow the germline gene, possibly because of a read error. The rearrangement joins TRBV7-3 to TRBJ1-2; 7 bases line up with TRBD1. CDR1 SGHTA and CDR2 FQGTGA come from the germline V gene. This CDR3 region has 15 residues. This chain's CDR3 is CASSLTTGAPYGYTF. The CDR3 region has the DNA TGTGCCAGCAGCCTAACTACAGGGGCCCCCTATGGCTACACCTTC.

The CDR3 DNA follows: TGCGCCAGCAGCCAAGACGGAGCGAAAGACGATACGCAGTATTTT. Translating it yields CASSQDGAKDDTQYF. V gene TRBV4-1 combines with J gene TRBJ2-3, with no clear D. This CDR3 region has 15 residues. Trimming cost V 0 bases and J 6 bases, with 13 bases left between them. The germline gives CDR1 MGHRA, CDR2 YSYEKL.

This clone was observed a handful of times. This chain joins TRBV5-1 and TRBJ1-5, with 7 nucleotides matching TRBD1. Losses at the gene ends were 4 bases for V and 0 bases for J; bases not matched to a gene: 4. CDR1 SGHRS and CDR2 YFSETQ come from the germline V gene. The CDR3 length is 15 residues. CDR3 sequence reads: CASSKGTDSNQPQHF. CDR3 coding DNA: TGCGCCAGCAGCAAGGGGACAGATAGCAATCAGCCCCAGCATTTT.

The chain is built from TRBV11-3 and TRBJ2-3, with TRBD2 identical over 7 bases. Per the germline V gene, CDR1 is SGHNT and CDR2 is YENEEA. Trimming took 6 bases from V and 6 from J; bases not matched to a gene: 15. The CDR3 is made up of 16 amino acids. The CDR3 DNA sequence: TGTGCCAGCAGTTTCGGACTAGAGGAGGGTTTTGATACGCAGTATTTT. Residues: CASSFGLEEGFDTQYF.

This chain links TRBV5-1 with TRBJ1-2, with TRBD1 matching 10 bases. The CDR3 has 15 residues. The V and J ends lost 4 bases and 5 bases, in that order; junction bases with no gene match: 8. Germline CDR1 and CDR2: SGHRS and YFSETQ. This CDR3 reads CASSPRQGAKYGYTF. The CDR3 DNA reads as TGCGCCAGCAGCCCTAGACAGGGGGCGAAATATGGCTACACCTTC.

The CDR3 region has the DNA TGCGCCAGCAGTGACCGTCCAGCGGGAGCCTACAATGAGCAGTTCTTC. It encodes CASSDRPAGAYNEQFF. The rearrangement uses TRBV10-1 and TRBJ2-1; TRBD2 agrees at 8 bases. The germline V gene encodes CDR1 WNHNN and CDR2 SYGVQD (reference sequence). The CDR3 spans 16 residues. The J segment lost 2 bases and the V segment lost 3 bases, leaving 6 bases of the junction unmatched.

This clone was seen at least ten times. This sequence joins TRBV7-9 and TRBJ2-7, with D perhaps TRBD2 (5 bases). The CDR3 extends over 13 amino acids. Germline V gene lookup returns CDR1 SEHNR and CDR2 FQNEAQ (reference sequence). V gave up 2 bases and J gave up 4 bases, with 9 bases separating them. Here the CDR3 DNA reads TGTGCCAGCAGCTTACGGGGTGGTTACGAGCAGTACTTC. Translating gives CASSLRGGYEQYF.

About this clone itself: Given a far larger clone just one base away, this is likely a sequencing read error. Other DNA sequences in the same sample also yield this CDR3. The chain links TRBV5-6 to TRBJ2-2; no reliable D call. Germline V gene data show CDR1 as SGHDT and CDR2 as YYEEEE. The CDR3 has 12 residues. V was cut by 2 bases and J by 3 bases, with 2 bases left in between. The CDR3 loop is CASSFYTGELFF. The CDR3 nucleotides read TGTGCCAGCAGCTTCTACACCGGGGAGCTGTTTTTT.

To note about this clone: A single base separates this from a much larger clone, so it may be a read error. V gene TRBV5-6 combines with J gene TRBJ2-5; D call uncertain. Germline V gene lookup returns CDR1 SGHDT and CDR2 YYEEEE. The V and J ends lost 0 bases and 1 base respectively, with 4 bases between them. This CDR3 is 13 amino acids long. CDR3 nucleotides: TGTGCCAGCAGCTTGGGGGCCCAAGAGACCCAGTACTTC. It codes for CASSLGAQETQYF.

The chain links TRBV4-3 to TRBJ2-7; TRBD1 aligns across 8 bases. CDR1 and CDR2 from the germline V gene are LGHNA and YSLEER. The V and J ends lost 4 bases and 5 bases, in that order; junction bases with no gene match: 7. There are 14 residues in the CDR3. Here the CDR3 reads CASSRKAGGDEQYF. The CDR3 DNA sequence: TGCGCCAGCAGCCGGAAAGCAGGGGGCGACGAGCAGTACTTC.

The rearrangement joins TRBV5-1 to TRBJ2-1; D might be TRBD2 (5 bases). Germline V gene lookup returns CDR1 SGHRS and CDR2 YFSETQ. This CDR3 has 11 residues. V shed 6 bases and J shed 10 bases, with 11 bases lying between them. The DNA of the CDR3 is TGCGCCAGCAAGTGGGAGACAGAGCAGTTCTTC. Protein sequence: CASKWETEQFF.

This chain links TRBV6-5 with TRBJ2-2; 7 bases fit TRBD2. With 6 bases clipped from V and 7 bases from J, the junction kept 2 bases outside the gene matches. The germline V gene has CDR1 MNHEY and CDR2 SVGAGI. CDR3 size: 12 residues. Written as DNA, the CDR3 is TGTGCCAGCAGCCGGACTAGCGGGGAGCTGTTTTTT. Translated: CASSRTSGELFF.

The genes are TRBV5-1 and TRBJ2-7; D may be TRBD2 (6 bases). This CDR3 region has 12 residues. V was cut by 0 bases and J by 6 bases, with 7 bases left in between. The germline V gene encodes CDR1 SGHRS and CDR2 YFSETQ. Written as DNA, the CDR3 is TGCGCCAGCAGCTTGGTCGGGGGCGAGCAGTACTTC. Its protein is CASSLVGGEQYF.

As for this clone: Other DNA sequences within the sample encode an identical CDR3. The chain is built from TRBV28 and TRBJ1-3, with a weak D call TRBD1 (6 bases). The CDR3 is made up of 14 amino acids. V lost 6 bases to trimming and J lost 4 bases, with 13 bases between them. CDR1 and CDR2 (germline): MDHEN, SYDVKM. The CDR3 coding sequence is TGTGCCAGCAGCTTCGACAGGTCCGGAAACACCATATATTTT. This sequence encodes CASSFDRSGNTIYF.

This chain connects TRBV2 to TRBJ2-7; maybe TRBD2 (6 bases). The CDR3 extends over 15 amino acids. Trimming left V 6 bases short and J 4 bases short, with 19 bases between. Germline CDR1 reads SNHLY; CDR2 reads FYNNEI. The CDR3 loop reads CASRAGLLLGYEQYF. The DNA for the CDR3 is TGTGCCAGCAGGGCGGGACTCCTCCTAGGATACGAGCAGTACTTC.

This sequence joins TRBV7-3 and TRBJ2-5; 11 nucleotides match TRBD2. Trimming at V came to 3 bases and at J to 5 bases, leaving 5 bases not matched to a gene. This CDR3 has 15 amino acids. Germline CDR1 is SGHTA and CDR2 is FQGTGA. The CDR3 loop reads CASSFTSGSWETQYF. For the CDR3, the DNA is TGTGCCAGCAGCTTTACTAGCGGGAGCTGGGAGACCCAGTACTTC.

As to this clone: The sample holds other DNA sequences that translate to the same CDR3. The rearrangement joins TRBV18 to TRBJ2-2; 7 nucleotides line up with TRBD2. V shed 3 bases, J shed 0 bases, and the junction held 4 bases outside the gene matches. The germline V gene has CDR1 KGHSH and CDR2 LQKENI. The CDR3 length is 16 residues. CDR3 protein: CASSPGLAANTGELFF. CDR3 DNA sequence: TGTGCCAGCTCACCCGGGCTAGCGGCGAACACCGGGGAGCTGTTTTTT.

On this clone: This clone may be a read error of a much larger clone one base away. CDR3 nucleotide sequence: TGTGCCAGCAGCCTAGCGGGAGCCTACAATGAGCAGTTCTTC. Translating gives CASSLAGAYNEQFF. The V call is TRBV4-2, the J call TRBJ2-1; the match to TRBD2 covers 9 bases. In germline, CDR1 is LGHNA, CDR2 YNFKEQ. The V gene end was trimmed by 4 bases and the J gene end by 2 bases; junction bases not matched to a gene: 0. The CDR3 loop spans 14 amino acids.